This T cell receptor (beta chain) came from a study of T cells in Graves' hyperthyroidism and ophthalmopathy. Per the germline V gene, CDR1 is SGHRS and CDR2 is YFSETQ. The CDR3 has 15 residues. Comments on this clonotype: A junction boundary mismatches the germline segment, possibly from a read error.

TCR beta CDR3 region amplification was performed from RNA transcripts. A set of HTBI primers served as the primers for a first-round RT-PCR of the TCR CDR3. Each CDR3 protein gets one entry after TCRdb re-called the multiplex PCR reads with MiXCR. The profile shows about 320,000 distinct CDR3 sequences, 16% of them singletons. The sequence came from a man younger than 40 with Graves' hyperthyroidism. The sample was blood. The V gene is TRBV5-1, the J gene TRBJ2-5, with 14 bases identical to TRBD2. CDR3 region: CASTGLAGGGEIQYF. In DNA, the CDR3 is TGCGCCAGCACCGGACTAGCGGGAGGAGGAGAGATCCAGTACTTC.